This paragraph covers one TCR beta chain sequence. Treatment specified: 15 to 20 received Ad26.COV2.S at low or high dose, single or two shots; five or six received placebo; per-sample allocation not given. Sampling occurred on day 63 after the first vaccine or placebo injection. The sample came from a Boston adult aged 18-55 years. This specimen belongs to a study of Ad26.COV2.S vaccination and SARS-CoV-2 variants. Study details: Donor was one of the participants in the Ad26.COV2.S arm of the COV1001 trial.

Some clones are missing from TCRdb's copy, which holds only in-frame ones; the method was immunoSEQ multiplex PCR. This table has more than 300,000 clones, around four fifths appearing once. This CDR3 has 13 amino acids. Per the germline V gene, CDR1 is MNHEY and CDR2 is SVGAGI. The V gene lost 2 bases and the J gene lost 2 bases, with 6 bases spanning the gap. The chain combines TRBV6-5 with TRBJ1-1; D unclear. The sample here was peripheral blood, taken in a trial of Ad26.COV2.S vaccine versus placebo. This TCR was recovered from a person aged 18-60 years who received the Ad26.COV2.S COVID-19 vaccine or a placebo. CDR3 bases: TGTGCCAGCAGTTACGGGATAAACACTGAAGCTTTCTTT. It codes for CASSYGINTEAFF.